Listed below are T cell receptor beta chains from one sample, sequenced in a study of blood T cell repertoires in COVID-19. The data were produced by immunoSEQ multiplex PCR, yet TCRdb's version contains in-frame clones alone and is incomplete. The sample lists 150,000 to 200,000 clones, over 70% occurring once. Sequencing was carried out using PBMCs or T cells enriched from blood (not recorded which). These receptors all come from a woman aged 60-70 years who had recovered from COVID-19. Each CDR3 is given with its conserved first and last residue. A D gene is named only where the DNA matches it firmly. Part of the rows lack a size; the others show once, few, many or a class for expanded clones.

>-|TRBD2|TRBJ2-7|TRBV5-1
CASSLFSRETYEQYF
TGCGCCAGCAGCTTGTTTTCGCGGGAGACCTACGAGCAGTACTTC
>-|TRBD1|TRBJ1-5|TRBV2
CASSEEGQGNQPQHF
TGTGCCAGCAGTGAAGAGGGACAGGGGAATCAGCCCCAGCATTTT
>-|TRBD2|TRBJ2-1|TRBV6-5
CASLSPSGGFEQFF
TGTGCCAGCCTCAGCCCTAGCGGGGGGTTTGAGCAGTTCTTC
>once|TRBD1|TRBJ2-5|TRBV7-3
CASSRGGQGETQYF
TGTGCCAGCAGCCGAGGGGGACAGGGAGAGACCCAGTACTTC
>-|-|TRBJ1-1|TRBV6-2/TRBV6-3
CASSLTKTVNTEAFF
TGTGCCAGCAGCCTAACCAAAACGGTTAACACTGAAGCTTTCTTT
>-|-|TRBJ2-5|TRBV19
CASSLELYQETQYF
TGTGCCAGTAGCCTCGAGCTTTACCAAGAGACCCAGTACTTC
>-|TRBD2|TRBJ2-7|TRBV28
CASSVLAGSYEQYF
TGTGCCAGCAGTGTACTAGCGGGGTCCTACGAGCAGTACTTC
>once|TRBD2|TRBJ2-7|TRBV5-4
CASSLVAGGLSYEQYF
TGTGCCAGCAGCTTGGTAGCGGGAGGCCTCTCCTACGAGCAGTACTTC
>-|TRBD2|TRBJ2-5|TRBV5-1
CASSPPGLQETQYF
TGCGCCAGCAGCCCCCCGGGACTACAAGAGACCCAGTACTTC
>-|-|TRBJ2-7|TRBV2
CASSETVEQYF
TGTGCCAGCAGTGAAACAGTCGAGCAGTACTTC
>-|TRBD1|TRBJ1-2|TRBV6-5
CASSKGTGDYGYTF
TGTGCCAGCAGTAAGGGGACAGGCGACTATGGCTACACCTTC
>-|TRBD2|TRBJ2-1|TRBV5-1
CASSVGTSGSIGANEQFF
TGCGCCAGCAGCGTCGGGACTAGCGGGAGTATTGGGGCCAATGAGCAGTTCTTC
>-|TRBD1|TRBJ2-1|TRBV28
CASSHGQAGPYNEQFF
TGTGCCAGCAGTCACGGACAGGCCGGGCCCTACAATGAGCAGTTCTTC
>-|-|TRBJ2-5|TRBV5-4
CASSLSGGRGVQETQYF
TGTGCCAGCAGCCTATCCGGCGGGCGGGGAGTTCAAGAGACCCAGTACTTC
>-|-|TRBJ2-2|TRBV6-5
CASSSQEAGELFF
TGTGCCAGCAGTTCCCAGGAAGCCGGGGAGCTGTTTTTT
>-|-|TRBJ2-2|TRBV9
CASSARQDITGELFF
TGTGCCAGCAGCGCCCGACAGGACATCACCGGGGAGCTGTTTTTT
>few|-|TRBJ2-7|TRBV2
CASSLSSYEQYF
TGTGCCAGCAGCCTTAGCTCCTACGAGCAGTACTTC
>once|TRBD2|TRBJ2-1|TRBV9
CASSYSPAGGVYNEQFF
TGTGCCAGCAGCTACTCCCCAGCGGGAGGTGTCTACAATGAGCAGTTCTTC
>-|-|TRBJ2-1|TRBV6-5
CASSYRPDNEQFF
TGTGCCAGCAGTTACCGCCCAGACAATGAGCAGTTCTTC
>-|TRBD1|TRBJ2-7|TRBV10-3
CAISGTGGRDEQYF
TGTGCCATCAGTGGGACAGGGGGCCGGGACGAGCAGTACTTC
>-|-|TRBJ1-4|TRBV10-2
CASRRDWATNEKLFF
TGCGCCAGCAGACGAGACTGGGCAACTAATGAAAAACTGTTTTTT
>-|TRBD2|TRBJ2-1|TRBV10-3
CAARRTSGYNEQFF
TGTGCCGCTAGAAGGACTAGCGGGTACAATGAGCAGTTCTTC
>-|-|TRBJ1-1|TRBV13
CASSLGRAEAFF
TGTGCCAGCAGCTTGGGGCGTGCTGAAGCTTTCTTT
>once|-|TRBJ1-5|TRBV6-1
CASSESRQLNQPQHF
TGTGCCAGCAGTGAATCCAGGCAGCTAAATCAGCCCCAGCATTTT
>-|TRBD1|TRBJ2-7|TRBV19
CASSNIRDRVSYEQYF
TGTGCCAGTAGTAACATCCGGGACAGGGTCTCCTACGAGCAGTACTTC
>-|-|TRBJ2-3|TRBV28
CASSSGDFGDTQYF
TGTGCCAGCAGTTCGGGGGACTTTGGAGATACGCAGTATTTT
>-|-|TRBJ1-3|TRBV6-6
CASGGSGNTIYF
TGTGCCAGCGGAGGCTCTGGAAACACCATATATTTT
>few|-|TRBJ1-5|TRBV4-1
CASSQEQANQPQHF
TGCGCCAGCAGCCAAGAACAGGCCAATCAGCCCCAGCATTTT
>few|-|TRBJ1-5|TRBV28
CASNPTGEGDNQPQHF
TGTGCCAGCAACCCTACGGGGGAGGGCGATAATCAGCCCCAGCATTTT
>-|-|TRBJ2-5|TRBV23-1
CASSQSRGGTQYF
TGCGCCAGCAGTCAATCGAGGGGGGGGACCCAGTACTTC
>-|-|TRBJ2-5|TRBV7-3
CASSPSGQTEETQYF
TGTGCCAGCAGCCCATCGGGACAAACTGAAGAGACCCAGTACTTC
>-|-|TRBJ2-7|TRBV11-2
CASSSSQYEQYF
TGTGCCAGCAGCTCGTCTCAGTACGAGCAGTACTTC
>-|TRBD1|TRBJ1-6|TRBV25-1
CASSLTGGDSPLHF
TGTGCCAGCAGCCTGACAGGGGGAGATTCACCCCTCCACTTT
>-|TRBD1|TRBJ1-1|TRBV5-1
CASSGGQNTEAFF
TGCGCCAGCAGCGGGGGACAGAACACAGAAGCTTTCTTT
>-|TRBD2|TRBJ2-1|TRBV27
CASRAGGGYNEQFF
TGTGCCAGCAGAGCGGGAGGGGGGTACAATGAGCAGTTCTTC
>-|-|TRBJ1-2|TRBV21-1
CASSKARDRGALRGYTF
TGTGCCAGCAGCAAAGCCCGGGACAGGGGGGCTCTGCGCGGCTACACCTTC
>once|-|TRBJ2-2|TRBV2
CASRGGRASTGELFF
TGTGCCAGCAGGGGAGGCAGGGCCTCCACCGGGGAGCTGTTTTTT
>few|-|TRBJ1-4|TRBV28
CASSLGGNEKLFF
TGTGCCAGCAGTTTGGGGGGGAATGAAAAACTGTTTTTT
>-|TRBD1|TRBJ1-2|TRBV5-1
CASSRGTDNYGYTF
TGCGCCAGCAGCCGTGGGACAGACAACTATGGCTACACCTTC
>-|-|TRBJ1-2|TRBV20-1
CSAGTSYGYTF
TGCAGTGCTGGGACTTCTTATGGCTACACCTTC
>-|-|TRBJ1-2|TRBV28
CAYRDKFYYGYTF
TGTGCCTACCGGGACAAATTCTATTATGGCTACACCTTC
>-|TRBD2|TRBJ2-5|TRBV6-5
CASRTSGVQETQYF
TGTGCCAGTCGGACTAGCGGAGTCCAAGAGACCCAGTACTTC